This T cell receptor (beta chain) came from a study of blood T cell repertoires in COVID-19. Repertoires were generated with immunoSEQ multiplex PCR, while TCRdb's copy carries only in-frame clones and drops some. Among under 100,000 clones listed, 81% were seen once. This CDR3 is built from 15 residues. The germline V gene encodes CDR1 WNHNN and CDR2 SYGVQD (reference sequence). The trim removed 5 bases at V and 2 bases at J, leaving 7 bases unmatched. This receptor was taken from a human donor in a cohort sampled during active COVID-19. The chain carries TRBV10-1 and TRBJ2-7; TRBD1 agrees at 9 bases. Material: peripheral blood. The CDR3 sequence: CASSTTRQGAYEQYF. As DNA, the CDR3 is TGCGCCAGCAGTACCACTCGACAGGGGGCCTACGAGCAGTACTTC.